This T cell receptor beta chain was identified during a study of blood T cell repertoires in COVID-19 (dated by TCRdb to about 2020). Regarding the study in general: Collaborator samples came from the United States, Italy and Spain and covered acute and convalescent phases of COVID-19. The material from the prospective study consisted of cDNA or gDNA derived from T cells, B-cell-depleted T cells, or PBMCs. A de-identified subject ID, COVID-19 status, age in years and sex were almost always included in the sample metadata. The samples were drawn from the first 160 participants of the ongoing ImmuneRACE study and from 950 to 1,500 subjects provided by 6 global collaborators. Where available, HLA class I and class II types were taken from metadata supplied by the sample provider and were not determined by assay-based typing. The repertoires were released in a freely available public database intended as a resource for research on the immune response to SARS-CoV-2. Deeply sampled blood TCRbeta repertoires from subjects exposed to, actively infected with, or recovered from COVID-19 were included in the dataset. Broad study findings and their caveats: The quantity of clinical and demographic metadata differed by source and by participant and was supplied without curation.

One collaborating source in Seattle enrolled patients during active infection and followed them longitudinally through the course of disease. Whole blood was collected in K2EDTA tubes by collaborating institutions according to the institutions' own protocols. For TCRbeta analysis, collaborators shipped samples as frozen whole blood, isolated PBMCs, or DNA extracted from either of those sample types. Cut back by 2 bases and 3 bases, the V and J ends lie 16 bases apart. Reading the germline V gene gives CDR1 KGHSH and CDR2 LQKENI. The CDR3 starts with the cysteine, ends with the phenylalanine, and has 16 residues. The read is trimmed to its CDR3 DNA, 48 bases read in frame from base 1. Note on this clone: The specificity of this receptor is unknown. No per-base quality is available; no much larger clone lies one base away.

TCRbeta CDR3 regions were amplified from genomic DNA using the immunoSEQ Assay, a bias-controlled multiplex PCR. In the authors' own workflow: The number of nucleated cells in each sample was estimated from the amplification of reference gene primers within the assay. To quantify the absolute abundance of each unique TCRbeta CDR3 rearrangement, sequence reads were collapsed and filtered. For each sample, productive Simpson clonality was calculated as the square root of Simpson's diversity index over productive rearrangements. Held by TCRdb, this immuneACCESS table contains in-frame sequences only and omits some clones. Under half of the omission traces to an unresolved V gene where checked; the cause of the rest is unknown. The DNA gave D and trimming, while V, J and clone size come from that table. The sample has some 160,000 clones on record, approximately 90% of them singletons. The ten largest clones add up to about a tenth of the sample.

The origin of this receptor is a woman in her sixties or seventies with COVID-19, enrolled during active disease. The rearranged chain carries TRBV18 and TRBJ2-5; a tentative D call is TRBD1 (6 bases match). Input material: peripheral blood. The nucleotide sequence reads TGTGCCAGCTCACCAGGGTTCGGGACAACTAAAGAGACCCAGTACTTC. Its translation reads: CASSPGFGTTKETQYF.